The source of this TCR beta chain is a study of T cells after yellow fever vaccination (dated by TCRdb to about 2019). Background for the entire study: The SMART-Seq v4 Ultra Low Input RNA kit was used to prepare libraries from fractions with low cell numbers. Blood was drawn at multiple timepoints before and after primary and secondary immunization, with bulk PBMC replicates and cell subsets isolated. Two healthy male donors, one aged 18 to 30 and one aged 30 to 40 years, made up the cohort. To track T-cell clones before and after primary and booster YFV17D yellow fever vaccination, bulk TCR alpha and beta repertoires were sequenced longitudinally.

The sample's treatment or condition, from its label and the paper: live attenuated yellow fever vaccine strain. PBMCs were isolated from peripheral blood using a standard Ficoll-Paque protocol. Dynabeads CD4 and CD8 positive selection kits were used to isolate the CD4 and CD8 T-cell fractions. RNA was extracted with TriZol from bulk PBMCs, CD4 and CD8 fractions, and dextramer-positive and dextramer-negative fractions. The cysteine opens and the phenylalanine closes a CDR3 of 14 amino acids. Only CDR3 DNA remains: 42 bases, in frame from the first base. The junction carries 12 bases between V and J, which are trimmed by 4 bases and 4 bases respectively. Synthesis of TCR cDNA relied on 5'RACE template switching, a step that introduced a universal primer site along with unique molecular identifiers. Priming of cDNA synthesis was performed from both the TCR alpha and TCR beta constant segments. Library amplification involved two PCR steps, and the second step added sample barcodes and sequencing adapters. Sequencing of the libraries was done on either Illumina HiSeq 2500 (2x100 bp) or NovaSeq (2x150 bp). In the authors' own workflow: MIGEC handled demultiplexing of reads and collapsing into UMI consensus sequences, while MiXCR performed V(D)J alignment. Vaccine-responding clonotypes were defined with edgeR using replicate PBMC samples, requiring FDR below 0.01 and a log2 fold change above 5 up to day 15. CD4 or CD8 identity was assigned to each bulk clonotype according to whether the clonotype was present at higher abundance in the sequenced CD4 repertoire or the sequenced CD8 repertoire. TCRdb's own reprocessing of the public reads used fastp at Q25 and MiXCR and kept productive beta chains. Each CDR3 protein appears once, grouped with its most common genes and DNA. TCRdb, not the original authors, processed these V and J calls. The sample has around 120,000 distinct CDR3 sequences on record, about 7.2% of them singletons. Together, the top ten hold more than 2.5% of the sample.

Overall study results and their limits: After the booster, most clones that had expanded after primary vaccination were detected again (around 97% of CD4 and about 88% of CD8), suggesting broad maintenance of memory. A small share of clonotypes occurred in both CD4 and CD8 compartments, likely arising from convergent recombination. Compared with the primary T-cell response, the secondary T-cell response was faster but weaker, reaching its peak on day 5 rather than on day 15. Because the study included only a couple of donors, the extent to which the findings can be generalized is limited. Computational filtering was required because FACS-sorted repertoires could contain abundant contaminating clonotypes from the bulk population.

In the case of this clonotype: Its antigen is currently not known. Nothing much larger sits one base from this clone, and base qualities are not available.

The sequence was obtained from a young man who received the YFV17D yellow fever vaccine. The chain is made from TRBV12-3 or TRBV12-4 and TRBJ2-3; the D gene lacks a confident call. The sequencing used CD4+ T cells sorted from PBMCs, collected approximately 47 days after the first yellow fever vaccination. The nucleotide sequence is TGTGCCAGCAGTTCTCTCACACAGTCAGATACGCAGTATTTT. Translation gives CASSSLTQSDTQYF.